This T cell receptor beta chain was retrieved from a study of graft-versus-host responses after intestinal transplantation. The study's findings and limits: Early HvG declines after transplant were associated with peak circulating GvH clone levels. GvH clonotypes were identified within recipient marrow, with a subset emerging first in ileum or blood.

V shed 6 bases and J 4 bases; nucleotides not matched to a gene: 7. Germline V gene lookup returns CDR1 MRHNA and CDR2 SNTAGT. The CDR3 loop spans 15 amino acids. By sample share, this clone is medium-sized. Its specificity is unknown. The protocol was immunoSEQ multiplex PCR, while the TCRdb copy is restricted to in-frame clones and leaves out a portion. The top ten clones hold 51% of a sample with about 19,000 clones, more than 75% of them seen once. The specimen was bone marrow, collected roughly 19 weeks after transplant. The chain has TRBV6-4 and TRBJ2-1, with 9 positions matching TRBD2. The source of this sequence is a human patient who received an intestinal transplant, so some T cells may come from the graft donor. The chain's CDR3 is CASSDLAGSYNEQFF. CDR3 nucleotide sequence: TGTGCCAGCAGCGATCTAGCGGGATCATACAATGAGCAGTTCTTC.